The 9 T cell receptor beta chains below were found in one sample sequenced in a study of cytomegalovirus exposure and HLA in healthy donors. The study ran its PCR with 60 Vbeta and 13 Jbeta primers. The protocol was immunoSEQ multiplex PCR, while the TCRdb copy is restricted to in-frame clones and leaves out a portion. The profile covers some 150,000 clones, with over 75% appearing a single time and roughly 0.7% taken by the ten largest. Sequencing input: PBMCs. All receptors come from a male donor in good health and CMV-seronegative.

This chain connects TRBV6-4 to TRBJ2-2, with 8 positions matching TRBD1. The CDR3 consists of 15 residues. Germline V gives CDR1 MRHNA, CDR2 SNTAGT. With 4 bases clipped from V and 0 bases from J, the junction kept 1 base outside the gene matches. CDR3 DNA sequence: TGTGCCAGCAGTGCGGGACAGGCGAACACCGGGGAGCTGTTTTTT. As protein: CASSAGQANTGELFF.

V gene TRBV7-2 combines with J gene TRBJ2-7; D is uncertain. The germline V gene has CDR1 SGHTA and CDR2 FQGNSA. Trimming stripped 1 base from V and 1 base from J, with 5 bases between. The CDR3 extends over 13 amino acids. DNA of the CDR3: TGTGCCAGCAGCTTAGTGCGATCCTACGAGCAGTACTTC. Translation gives CASSLVRSYEQYF.

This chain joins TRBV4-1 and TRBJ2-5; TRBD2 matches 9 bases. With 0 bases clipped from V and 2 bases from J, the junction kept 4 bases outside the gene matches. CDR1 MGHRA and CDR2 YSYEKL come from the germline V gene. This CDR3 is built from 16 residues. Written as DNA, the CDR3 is TGCGCCAGCAGCCAAGAATACGCGGGGGGGCAAGAGACCCAGTACTTC. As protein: CASSQEYAGGQETQYF.

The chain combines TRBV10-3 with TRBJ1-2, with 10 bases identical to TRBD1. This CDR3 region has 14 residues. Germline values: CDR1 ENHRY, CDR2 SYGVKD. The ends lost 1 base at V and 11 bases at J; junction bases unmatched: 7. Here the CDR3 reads CAISEFSGTGEYTF. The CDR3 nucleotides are TGTGCCATCAGTGAGTTCTCCGGGACAGGGGAATACACCTTC.

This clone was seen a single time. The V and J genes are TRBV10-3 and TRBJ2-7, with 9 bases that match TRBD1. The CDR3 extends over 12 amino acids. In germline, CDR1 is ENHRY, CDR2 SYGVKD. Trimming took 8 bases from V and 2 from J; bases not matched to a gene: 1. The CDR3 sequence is CAIRDRAYEQYF. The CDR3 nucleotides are TGTGCCATCCGGGACAGGGCCTACGAGCAGTACTTC.

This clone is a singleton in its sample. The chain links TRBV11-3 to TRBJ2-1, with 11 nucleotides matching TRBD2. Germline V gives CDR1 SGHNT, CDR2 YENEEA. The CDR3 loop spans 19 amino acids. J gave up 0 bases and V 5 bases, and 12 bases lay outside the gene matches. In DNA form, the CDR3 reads TGTGCCAGCAGCCGTACTAGCGGGAGTTACCTGAGCTCCTACAATGAGCAGTTCTTC. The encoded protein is CASSRTSGSYLSSYNEQFF.

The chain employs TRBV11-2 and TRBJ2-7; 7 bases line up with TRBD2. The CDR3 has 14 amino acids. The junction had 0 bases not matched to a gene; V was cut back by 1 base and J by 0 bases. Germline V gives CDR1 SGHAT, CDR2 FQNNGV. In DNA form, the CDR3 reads TGTGCCAGCAGCTTAGGGGACTACTCCTACGAGCAGTACTTC. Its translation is CASSLGDYSYEQYF.

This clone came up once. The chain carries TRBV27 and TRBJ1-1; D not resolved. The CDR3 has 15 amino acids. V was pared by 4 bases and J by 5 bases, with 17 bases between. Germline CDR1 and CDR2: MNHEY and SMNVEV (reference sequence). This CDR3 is CASSSLSVGRTEAFF. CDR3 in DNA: TGTGCCAGCAGTTCCCTTTCTGTGGGGAGGACTGAAGCTTTCTTT.

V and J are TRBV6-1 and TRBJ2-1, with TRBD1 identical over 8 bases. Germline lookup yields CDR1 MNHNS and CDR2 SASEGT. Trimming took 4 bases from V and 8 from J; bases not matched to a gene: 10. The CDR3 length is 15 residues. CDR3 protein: CASSVGTGYEDEQFF. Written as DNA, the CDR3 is TGTGCCAGCAGTGTTGGGACAGGTTATGAGGATGAGCAGTTCTTC.